Below, one TCR beta chain is given with its context. This clonotype was seen only a few times. This clone's antigen is unknown. Base-call qualities are not available, and no considerably larger clone is one nucleotide away. V drops 3 bases and J drops 2 bases, leaving 11 bases in between. The CDR3 runs 13 residues from the cysteine to the phenylalanine. CDR3 DNA is the only sequence kept; it has 39 bases, read in frame from the first base. Taken from the germline V gene (reference sequence), the CDR1 and CDR2 loops are DFQATT and SNEGSKA. Receptors were amplified or captured by 5' RACE. The run used a NextSeq 500. In the TCR library protocol, a unique molecular identifier was attached to each TCR cDNA molecule so that PCR and sequencing errors could be corrected. The authors' pipeline ran thus. TCR identification, UMI-based error correction and CDR3 extraction were performed with Decombinator tools. Expanded TCRs were defined as those above a frequency of 2 per 1,000, corresponding to the top 1% of the tumor frequency distribution. Renyi diversity was calculated using the R vegan package after each repertoire was subsampled 100 times to 5,000 TCRs. To build CDR3 similarity networks, amino acid triplet string-kernel similarity was used, and CDR3s were connected when their pairwise similarity was above 0.82. TCRdb reprocessing: public reads trimmed at Q25 with fastp, clones called with MiXCR, in-frame beta chains kept. Rows with one shared CDR3 protein collapse into an entry with the most common genes and DNA. The V and J calls and clone size are TCRdb's, not the authors'. Recorded for this sample are roughly 2,600 distinct CDR3 sequences; around 19% of them occurred a single time. About 16% of the sample goes to the ten largest clones.

This sample's time point label indicates: sample taken at primary tumor resection. Donors were some 67 patients with early-stage, untreated non-small cell lung cancer from the lung TRACERx cohort. Whole RNA extracted from tumor and nontumor lung tissue, or from cryopreserved PBMC samples, was used for TCR sequencing without cell sorting. Only patients with enough RNA available from two or more tumor regions were chosen for TCR sequencing. Tumor and adjacent nontumor lung specimens were reviewed by a lung pathologist before selection. The sample comes from a study of spatial heterogeneity in lung cancer (dated by TCRdb to between 2017 and 2020). In terms of the full investigation: Beta-chain transcripts were consistently detected in greater numbers than alpha-chain transcripts, which likely reflects a higher abundance of beta-chain transcripts. TCR repertoire features were related to nonsynonymous mutation counts determined by whole-exome sequencing of tumor tissue. In the raw uncorrected reads, each unique combination of TCR and UMI appeared more than ten times on average. In non-small cell lung cancer, the study quantitatively compared TCR alpha and beta repertoires across several tumor regions, matched nontumor lung, and blood. At surgery, both alpha and beta chains were TCR-sequenced in about 200 tumor regions, over 61 matched nontumor lung samples and a few dozen PBMC samples. General findings and caveats noted by the study authors: Additional single-cell paired TCR alpha and beta sequencing was considered necessary to confirm, at a functional level, the hypothesis that regional TCRs recognize regional mutations.

Sample: normal lung tissue next to the tumor, taken at surgery. The V and J segments used are TRBV20-1 and TRBJ2-7, with the identity of the D gene unclear. This clonotype was sampled from a male donor with early-stage non-small cell lung cancer. The DNA reads TGCAGTGCTAGGGCTACGGGCCCCTACGAGCAGTACTTC. It encodes CSARATGPYEQYF.